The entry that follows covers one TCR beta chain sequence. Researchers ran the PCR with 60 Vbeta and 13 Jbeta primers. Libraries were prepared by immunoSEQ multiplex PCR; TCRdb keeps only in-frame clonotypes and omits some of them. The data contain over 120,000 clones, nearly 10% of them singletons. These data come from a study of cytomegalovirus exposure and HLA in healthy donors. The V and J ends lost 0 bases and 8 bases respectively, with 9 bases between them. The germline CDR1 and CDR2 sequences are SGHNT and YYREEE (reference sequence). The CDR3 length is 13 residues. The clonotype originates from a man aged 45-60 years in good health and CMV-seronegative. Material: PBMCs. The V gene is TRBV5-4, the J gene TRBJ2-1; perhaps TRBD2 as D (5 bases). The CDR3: CASSLAVGDEQFF. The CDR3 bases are TGTGCCAGCAGCTTGGCCGTGGGAGATGAGCAGTTCTTC.